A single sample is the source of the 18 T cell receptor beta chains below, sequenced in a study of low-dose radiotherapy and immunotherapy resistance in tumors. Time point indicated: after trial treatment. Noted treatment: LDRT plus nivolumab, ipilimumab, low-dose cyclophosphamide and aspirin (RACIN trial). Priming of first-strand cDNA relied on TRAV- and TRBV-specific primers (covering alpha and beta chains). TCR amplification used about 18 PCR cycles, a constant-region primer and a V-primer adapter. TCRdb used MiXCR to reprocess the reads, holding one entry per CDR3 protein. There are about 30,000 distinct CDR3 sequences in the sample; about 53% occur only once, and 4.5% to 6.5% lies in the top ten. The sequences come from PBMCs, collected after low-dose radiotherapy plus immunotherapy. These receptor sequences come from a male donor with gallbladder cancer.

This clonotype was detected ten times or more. The CDR3 nucleotides are TGTGCCAGCAGCTTAGGTGGGGCAGGGTCTACCTACGAGCAGTACTTC. Translating it yields CASSLGGAGSTYEQYF. The V gene is TRBV7-6, the J gene TRBJ2-7, with D perhaps matching TRBD1 (5 bases). This CDR3 region has 16 residues. From germline, CDR1 is SGHVS and CDR2 FNYEAQ. Trimming removed 1 base from V and 2 bases from J, with 15 bases in between.

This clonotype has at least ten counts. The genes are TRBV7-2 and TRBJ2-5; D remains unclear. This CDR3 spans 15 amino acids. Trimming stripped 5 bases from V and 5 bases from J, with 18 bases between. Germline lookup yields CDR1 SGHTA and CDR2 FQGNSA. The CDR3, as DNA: TGTGCCAGCAGCATTTTAGGAATCGTGACGGAGACCCAGTACTTC. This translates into CASSILGIVTETQYF.

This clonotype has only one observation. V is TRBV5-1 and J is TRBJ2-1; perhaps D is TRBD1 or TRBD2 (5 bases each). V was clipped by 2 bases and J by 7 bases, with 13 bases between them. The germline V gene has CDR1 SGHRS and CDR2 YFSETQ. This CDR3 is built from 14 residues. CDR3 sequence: CASSFSPGPNEQFF. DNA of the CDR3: TGCGCCAGCAGCTTCTCCCCGGGGCCGAATGAGCAGTTCTTC.

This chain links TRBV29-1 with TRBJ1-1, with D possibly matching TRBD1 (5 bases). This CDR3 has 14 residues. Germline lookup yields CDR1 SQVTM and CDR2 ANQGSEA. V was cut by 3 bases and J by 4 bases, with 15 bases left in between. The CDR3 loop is CSVDSSFRGTEAFF. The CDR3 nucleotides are TGCAGCGTTGACTCGTCCTTTAGGGGCACTGAAGCTTTCTTT.

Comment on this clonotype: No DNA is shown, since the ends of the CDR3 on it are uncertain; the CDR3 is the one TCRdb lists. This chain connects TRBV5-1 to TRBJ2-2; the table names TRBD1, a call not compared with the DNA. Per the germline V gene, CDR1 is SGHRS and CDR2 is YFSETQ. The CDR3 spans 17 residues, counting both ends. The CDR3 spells CASSLEVTGVTGELFFF.

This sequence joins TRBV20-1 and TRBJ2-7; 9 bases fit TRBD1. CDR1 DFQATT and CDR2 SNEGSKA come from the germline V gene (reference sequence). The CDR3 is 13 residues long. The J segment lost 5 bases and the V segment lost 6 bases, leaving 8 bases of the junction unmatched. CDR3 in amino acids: CSATDRGIHEQYF. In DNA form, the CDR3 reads TGCAGTGCAACGGACAGGGGTATCCACGAGCAGTACTTC.

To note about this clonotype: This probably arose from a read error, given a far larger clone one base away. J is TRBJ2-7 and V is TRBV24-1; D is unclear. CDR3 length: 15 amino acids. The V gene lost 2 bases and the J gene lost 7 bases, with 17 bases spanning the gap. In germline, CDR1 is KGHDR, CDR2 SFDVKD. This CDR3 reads CATSDSSGPDNEQYF. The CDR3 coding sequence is TGTGCCACCAGTGATTCATCAGGACCTGACAATGAGCAGTACTTC.

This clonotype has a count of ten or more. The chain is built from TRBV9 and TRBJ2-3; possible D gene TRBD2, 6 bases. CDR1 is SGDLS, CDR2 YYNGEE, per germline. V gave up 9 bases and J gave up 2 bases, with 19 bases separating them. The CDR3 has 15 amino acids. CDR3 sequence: CATSPASEYTDTQYF. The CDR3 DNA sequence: TGTGCCACCTCCCCGGCTAGCGAGTACACAGATACGCAGTATTTT.

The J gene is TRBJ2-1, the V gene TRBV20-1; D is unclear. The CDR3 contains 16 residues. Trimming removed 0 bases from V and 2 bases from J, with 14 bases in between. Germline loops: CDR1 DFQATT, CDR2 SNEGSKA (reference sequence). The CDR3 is CSARDGTGLPYNEQFF. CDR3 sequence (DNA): TGCAGTGCTAGAGATGGTACGGGTTTACCCTACAATGAGCAGTTCTTC.

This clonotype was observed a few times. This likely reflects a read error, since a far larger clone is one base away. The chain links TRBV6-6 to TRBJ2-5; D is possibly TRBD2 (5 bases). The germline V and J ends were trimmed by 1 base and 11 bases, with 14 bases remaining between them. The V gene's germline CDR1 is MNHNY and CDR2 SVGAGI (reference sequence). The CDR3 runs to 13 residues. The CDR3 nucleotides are TGTGCCAGCAGTTACTTAGGGAGTTACGGGCAGTACTTC. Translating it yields CASSYLGSYGQYF.

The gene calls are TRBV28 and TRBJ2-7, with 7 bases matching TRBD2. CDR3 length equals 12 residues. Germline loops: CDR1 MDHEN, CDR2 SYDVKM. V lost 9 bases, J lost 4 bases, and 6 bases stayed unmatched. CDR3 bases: TGTGCCAGTACTGCCGGGGGGTACGAGCAGTACTTC. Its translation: CASTAGGYEQYF.

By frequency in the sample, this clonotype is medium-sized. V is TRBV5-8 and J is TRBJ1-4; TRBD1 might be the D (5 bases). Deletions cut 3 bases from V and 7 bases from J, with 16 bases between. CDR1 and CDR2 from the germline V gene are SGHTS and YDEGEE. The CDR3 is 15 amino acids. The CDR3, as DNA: TGTGCCAGCAGCTCCTTAACTTGGCAGGGTGAAAAACTGTTTTTT. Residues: CASSSLTWQGEKLFF.

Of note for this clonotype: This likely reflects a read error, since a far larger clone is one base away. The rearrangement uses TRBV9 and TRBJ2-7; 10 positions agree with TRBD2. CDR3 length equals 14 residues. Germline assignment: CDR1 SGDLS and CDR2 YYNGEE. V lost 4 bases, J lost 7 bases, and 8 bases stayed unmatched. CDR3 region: CASSKRTSGNEQYF. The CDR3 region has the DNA TGTGCCAGCAGCAAAAGGACTAGCGGCAATGAGCAGTACTTC.

CDR3 protein: CASSLPGQLQETQYF. The DNA for the CDR3 is TGTGCCAGCAGTTTACCCGGACAGCTCCAAGAGACCCAGTACTTC. The chain combines TRBV28 with TRBJ2-5; perhaps TRBD1 as D (6 bases). Looked up from germline, CDR1 is MDHEN and CDR2 is SYDVKM. V dropped 2 bases and J dropped 1 base, with 11 bases sitting between them. This CDR3 region has 15 residues.

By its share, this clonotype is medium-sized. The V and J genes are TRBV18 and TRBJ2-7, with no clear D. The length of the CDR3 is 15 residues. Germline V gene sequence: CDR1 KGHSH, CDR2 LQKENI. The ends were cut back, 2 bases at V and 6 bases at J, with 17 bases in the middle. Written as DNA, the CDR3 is TGTGCCAGCTCACCAGGAGTGGGAACCCCTGGCGAGCAGTACTTC. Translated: CASSPGVGTPGEQYF.

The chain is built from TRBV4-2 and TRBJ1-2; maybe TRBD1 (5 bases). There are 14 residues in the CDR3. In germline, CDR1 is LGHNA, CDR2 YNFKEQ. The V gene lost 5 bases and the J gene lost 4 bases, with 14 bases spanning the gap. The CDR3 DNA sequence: TGTGCCAGCAGCGCTCCGGGGCAGGGCTATGGCTACACCTTC. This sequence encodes CASSAPGQGYGYTF.

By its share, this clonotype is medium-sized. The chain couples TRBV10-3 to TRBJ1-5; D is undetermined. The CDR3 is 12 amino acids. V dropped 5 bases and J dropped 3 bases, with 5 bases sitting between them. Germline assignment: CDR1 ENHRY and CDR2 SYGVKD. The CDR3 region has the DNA TGTGCCATCAGTAACAACAATCAGCCCCAGCATTTT. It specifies CAISNNNQPQHF.

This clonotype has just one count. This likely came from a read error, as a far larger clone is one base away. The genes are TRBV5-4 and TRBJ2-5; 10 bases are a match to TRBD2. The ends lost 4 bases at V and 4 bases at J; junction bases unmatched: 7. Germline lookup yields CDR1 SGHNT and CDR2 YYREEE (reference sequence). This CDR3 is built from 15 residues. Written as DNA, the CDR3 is TGTGCCAGCAGCCCGTCTGCTAGCGGGAGAGAGACCCAGTACTTC. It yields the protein CASSPSASGRETQYF.